The entry below describes one T cell receptor (beta chain). This sample was taken from a study of blood T cell repertoires in COVID-19. Measured with immunoSEQ multiplex PCR; TCRdb has only the in-frame clones, and not every one. The data hold fewer than 400,000 clones, with about 85% observed a single time. The germline gives CDR1 MDHEN, CDR2 SYDVKM. This CDR3 comprises 13 residues. V lost 6 bases and J lost 8; bases outside the gene matches: 7. The chain carries TRBV28 and TRBJ2-1; TRBD2 aligns across 7 bases. The sequence was collected from a woman younger than 45 who had been exposed to COVID-19. The sequencing input was PBMCs or T cells enriched from blood (not recorded which). Here the CDR3 DNA reads TGTGCCAGCAGGGGAGGGGTTCTCGATGAGCAGTTCTTC. It translates to CASRGGVLDEQFF.